The 11 T cell receptor beta chains below come from one sample, sequenced in a study of response to subunit inactivated influenza vaccine. TCRdb recomputed calls from the RT-PCR reads with MiXCR, one row per CDR3 protein. Of under 750,000 distinct CDR3 sequences detected, approximately 12% appear once; the ten largest clones hold about 9.4%. The source was PBMCs from blood, collected on the day of vaccination. All receptors come from a man in his fifties or sixties who received an inactivated influenza vaccine.

This clonotype has more than one count but fewer than ten. At one end the junction does not follow the germline gene, possibly because of a read error. V gene TRBV28 combines with J gene TRBJ2-7; 9 bases are shared with TRBD1. The CDR3 spans 12 residues. CDR1 MDHEN and CDR2 SYDVKM come from the germline V gene. The CDR3 nucleotides read TGCGCCAGCAGGGACAGGGTCTACGAGCAGTACTTC. Amino acid sequence: CASRDRVYEQYF.

This clonotype was seen at least ten times. The chain recombines TRBV29-1 with TRBJ2-2; the D is unclear. The length of the CDR3 is 13 residues. Germline values: CDR1 SQVTM, CDR2 ANQGSEA. Trimming took 1 base from V and 4 from J, leaving 7 bases between them. The CDR3, as DNA: TGCAGCGTTGAAGGTTTTGGCACCGGGGAGCTGTTTTTT. This gives the protein CSVEGFGTGELFF.

The genes are TRBV20-1 and TRBJ2-7, with D hard to call. The V gene lost 0 bases and the J gene lost 5 bases, with 11 bases spanning the gap. The length of the CDR3 is 13 residues. Germline CDR1 DFQATT, CDR2 SNEGSKA (reference sequence). CDR3: CSARDRRGHEQYF. The CDR3, as DNA: TGCAGTGCTAGAGATCGGCGCGGTCACGAGCAGTACTTC.

As concerns this clonotype: A read error may produce the germline difference seen at one junction end. V is TRBV20-1 and J is TRBJ2-1; the match to TRBD2 covers 13 bases. The germline CDR1 and CDR2 sequences are DFQATT and SNEGSKA (reference sequence). CDR3 size: 16 residues. In DNA form, the CDR3 reads TGCTGTGCTAGAGACCCGACTAGCGGGAGGCCCCATGAGCAGTTCTTC. Protein sequence: CCARDPTSGRPHEQFF.

Only a few counts were recorded for this clonotype. J is TRBJ2-5 and V is TRBV20-1, with TRBD2 matching 7 bases. Germline-derived CDR1 and CDR2 are DFQATT and SNEGSKA (reference sequence). The CDR3 runs 12 residues. J was trimmed by 5 bases and V by 3 bases; bases with no gene match: 3. The CDR3 DNA reads TGCAGTGCTAGGGCCGGGAGGGAGACCCAGTACTTC. Amino acids: CSARAGRETQYF.

A few counts support this clonotype. The rearrangement links TRBV7-2 to TRBJ2-4; 8 nucleotides align to TRBD2. Germline-derived CDR1 and CDR2 are SGHTA and FQGNSA. The V segment lost 4 bases and the J segment 0 bases; nucleotides outside the gene matches: 5. The CDR3 consists of 16 residues. The CDR3 loop reads CASSSRGGIAKNIQYF. The CDR3 nucleotides are TGTGCCAGCAGCTCCCGGGGGGGGATAGCCAAAAACATTCAGTACTTC.

This clonotype was counted a few times. V usage is TRBV7-8 and J usage is TRBJ1-1, with 9 bases matching TRBD1. Germline V gives CDR1 SGHVS, CDR2 FQNEAQ. After removal of 2 bases from V and 0 bases from J, the junction contained 10 bases not matched to a gene. CDR3 length: 18 residues. This chain's CDR3 is CASSLKTGGFRLNTEAFF. The CDR3 DNA is TGTGCCAGCAGCTTAAAAACAGGGGGCTTTAGGTTGAACACTGAAGCTTTCTTT. Complete variable domain (other parts from reference TRBV7-8 and TRBJ1-1): GAGVSQSPRYKVAKRGQDVALRCDPISGHVSLFWYQQALGQGPEFLTYFQNEAQLDKSGLPSDRFFAERPEGSVSTLKIQRTQQEDSAVYLCASSLKTGGFRLNTEAFFGQGTRLTVV.

This clonotype was seen ten or more times. The chain recombines TRBV4-1 with TRBJ2-3; D remains ambiguous. CDR3 length equals 12 residues. Germline CDR1 reads MGHRA; CDR2 reads YSYEKL. Between the trimmed V and J ends, which lost 4 bases and 6 bases, there was a span of 8 bases. In nucleotides, the CDR3 is TGCGCCAGCAGCCCCCCTCTGGATACGCAGTATTTT. Translated: CASSPPLDTQYF.

The table lists this clonotype with a few counts. The genes are TRBV7-2 and TRBJ2-3; no reliable D call. V gave up 5 bases and J gave up 2 bases, with 8 bases separating them. CDR1 is SGHTA and CDR2 is FQGNSA in the germline V gene. The CDR3 loop spans 13 amino acids. The chain's CDR3 is CASSPYTTDTQYF. The CDR3 nucleotides read TGTGCCAGCAGCCCTTACACCACAGATACGCAGTATTTT.

In this sample, this clonotype turned up many times. The CDR3 here is CAISEGLIGELFF. Written as DNA, the CDR3 is TGTGCCATCAGTGAAGGGCTTATCGGGGAGCTGTTTTTT. V is TRBV10-3 and J is TRBJ2-2; D remains unclear. CDR1 ENHRY and CDR2 SYGVKD come from the germline V gene. The germline V and J ends were trimmed by 3 bases and 7 bases, with 9 bases remaining between them. This CDR3 has 13 amino acids.

CDR3 nucleotides: TGTGCCAGCAGCTATCACCCGGGACTAGCGGTCTCCTACGAGCAGTACTTC. It yields the protein CASSYHPGLAVSYEQYF. V gene TRBV12-3 or TRBV12-4 combines with J gene TRBJ2-7; TRBD2 matches 11 bases. This CDR3 is built from 17 residues. The V and J ends lost 6 bases and 0 bases, in that order; junction bases with no gene match: 10.